The 21 T cell receptor beta chains below come from one sample, sequenced in a study of blood T cell repertoires in COVID-19. TCRdb's table, derived via immunoSEQ multiplex PCR, lists solely in-frame clones and lacks some. The table shows around 64,000 clones, with approximately 90% occurring only once. The sample taken for sequencing was peripheral blood. The receptor source for this set is a human donor in a cohort sampled during active COVID-19.

This clone appeared a single time. The rearrangement joins TRBV11-2 to TRBJ2-7, with TRBD2 identical over 9 bases. The CDR3 has 18 residues. The junction had 10 bases not matched to a gene; V was cut back by 1 base and J by 0 bases. Germline assignment: CDR1 SGHAT and CDR2 FQNNGV. The CDR3 DNA sequence: TGTGCCAGCAGCTTAGGCTCAAGCGGGAGGCTCCTCTCCTACGAGCAGTACTTC. It codes for CASSLGSSGRLLSYEQYF.

The chain employs TRBV20-1 and TRBJ2-7; D remains ambiguous. V was shortened by 3 bases and J by 3 bases, with 12 bases between the two germline ends. This CDR3 region has 13 residues. Germline V gives CDR1 DFQATT, CDR2 SNEGSKA (reference sequence). Here the CDR3 reads CSASLVLNYEQYF. The DNA of the CDR3 is TGCAGTGCTAGTCTAGTCCTGAACTACGAGCAGTACTTC.

This clone was seen just once. The chain uses TRBV6-5 and TRBJ2-7; possibly TRBD1 for D (5 bases). The CDR3 is 13 residues long. Trimming took 3 bases from V and 7 from J, leaving 13 bases between them. The V gene's germline CDR1 is MNHEY and CDR2 SVGAGI. The CDR3: CASSYRQLREQYF. DNA of the CDR3: TGTGCCAGCAGTTATCGACAGCTGAGGGAGCAGTACTTC.

This rearrangement joins TRBV7-2 to TRBJ2-7; 11 positions agree with TRBD1. Trimming removed 3 bases from V and 2 bases from J; junction bases left unmatched: 9. The CDR3 runs 17 residues. Germline-derived CDR1 and CDR2 are SGHTA and FQGNSA. CDR3 DNA: TGTGCCAGCAGCTTTGATGAGGGGGGACAGGGGGCCTACGAGCAGTACTTC. The encoded protein is CASSFDEGGQGAYEQYF.

The chain joins TRBV4-2 to TRBJ1-5; D possibly corresponds to TRBD1 (5 bases). CDR3 length: 14 residues. Germline lookup yields CDR1 LGHNA and CDR2 YNFKEQ. V lost 2 bases and J 3 bases, leaving 8 bases between the germline ends. CDR3: CASSQRQFNQPQHF. CDR3 in DNA: TGTGCCAGCAGCCAAAGACAGTTCAATCAGCCCCAGCATTTT.

The V call is TRBV6-1, the J call TRBJ2-6; 7 positions match TRBD1. J gave up 3 bases and V 4 bases, and 12 bases lay outside the gene matches. CDR1 and CDR2 (germline): MNHNS, SASEGT. This CDR3 is 18 amino acids long. CDR3 sequence reads: CASSAFEGANSGANVLTF. The DNA for the CDR3 is TGTGCCAGCAGTGCCTTCGAGGGGGCGAATAGTGGGGCCAACGTCCTGACTTTC.

This clone was counted a single time. The rearrangement joins TRBV7-2 to TRBJ2-7; the match to TRBD1 covers 9 bases. The V gene end was trimmed by 1 base and the J gene end by 7 bases; junction bases not matched to a gene: 14. The CDR3 runs 17 residues. The germline CDR1 and CDR2 sequences are SGHTA and FQGNSA. For the CDR3, the DNA is TGTGCCAGCAGCTTAGTAAGGGGTTATGGACAGGGGACAGAGCAGTACTTC. Translation gives CASSLVRGYGQGTEQYF.

V and J are TRBV2 and TRBJ1-1; D is undetermined. CDR1 SNHLY and CDR2 FYNNEI come from the germline V gene. V dropped 4 bases and J dropped 11 bases, with 17 bases sitting between them. The CDR3 length is 13 residues. The CDR3 region has the DNA TGTGCCAGCAGTGGGCCATTTGAGGCATTGGCTTTCTTT. It specifies CASSGPFEALAFF.

The rearrangement links TRBV6-2 or TRBV6-3 to TRBJ2-4; D is unclear. In germline, CDR1 is MNHEY, CDR2 SVGEGT. The V end lost 2 bases, the J end lost 0 bases, and 17 bases lay between the germline ends. The CDR3 is 18 amino acids. DNA for the CDR3: TGTGCCAGCAGTTACACCACAAGAGGTGACTTAGCCAAAAACATTCAGTACTTC. Protein product: CASSYTTRGDLAKNIQYF.

This clone was recorded only once. This chain links TRBV27 with TRBJ2-2, with D perhaps matching TRBD1 (5 bases). The germline gives CDR1 MNHEY, CDR2 SMNVEV (reference sequence). The CDR3 spans 16 residues. Trimming took 4 bases from V and 6 from J, leaving 18 bases between them. The CDR3 nucleotides read TGTGCCAGCAGTTACCTACAGGTTCTGAGACCCGGGGAGCTGTTTTTT. It is translated as CASSYLQVLRPGELFF.

The chain combines TRBV12-3 or TRBV12-4 with TRBJ1-3; D gene uncertain. The V and J ends lost 6 bases and 9 bases respectively, with 9 bases between them. The CDR3 has 11 amino acids. CDR3 in amino acids: CASSEGATIYF. CDR3 DNA sequence: TGTGCCAGCAGCGAGGGTGCCACCATATATTTT.

The rearrangement joins TRBV5-5 to TRBJ2-7; 8 bases line up with TRBD2. The germline V gene encodes CDR1 SGHKS and CDR2 YYEKEE (reference sequence). J gave up 5 bases and V 6 bases, and 10 bases lay outside the gene matches. The CDR3 totals 14 residues. The CDR3 sequence is CASTLPGGLNEQYF. The DNA of the CDR3 is TGTGCCAGCACCCTACCGGGAGGGCTGAACGAGCAGTACTTC.

With respect to this clone: Other DNA sequences in this specimen translate into the identical CDR3. For the CDR3, the DNA is TGTGCCAGTAGTCCCGGGACAGGGAGAAACACTGAAGCTTTCTTT. It is translated as CASSPGTGRNTEAFF. J is TRBJ1-1 and V is TRBV19; TRBD1 matches at 9 bases. CDR1 is LNHDA and CDR2 is SQIVND in the germline V gene (reference sequence). This CDR3 contains 15 residues. V lost 5 bases to trimming and J lost 2 bases; unmatched junction nucleotides: 6. The full variable domain, with the rest looked up from reference TRBV19 and TRBJ1-1, is DGGITQSPKYLFRKEGQNVTLSCEQNLNHDAMYWYRQDPGQGLRLIYYSQIVNDFQKGDIAEGYSVSREKKESFPLTVTSAQKNPTAFYLCASSPGTGRNTEAFFGQGTRLTVV.

This chain connects TRBV5-1 to TRBJ2-3, with 7 nucleotides matching TRBD1. Germline V gene sequence: CDR1 SGHRS, CDR2 YFSETQ. The CDR3 sequence is 15 residues long. Losses at the gene ends were 0 bases for V and 6 bases for J; bases not matched to a gene: 7. In nucleotides, the CDR3 is TGCGCCAGCAGCTTGGGATCAGGGGGTGTGGATACGCAGTATTTT. Its translation: CASSLGSGGVDTQYF.

V is TRBV5-1 and J is TRBJ2-7; 9 bases line up with TRBD2. The V gene's germline CDR1 is SGHRS and CDR2 YFSETQ. The V segment lost 0 bases and the J segment 3 bases; nucleotides outside the gene matches: 10. The CDR3 loop spans 17 amino acids. CDR3 nucleotide sequence: TGCGCCAGCAGCTTGGCCGCAGCGGGAGGAGAAAGCTACGAGCAGTACTTC. It specifies CASSLAAAGGESYEQYF. Full variable domain (remainder filled in from reference TRBV5-1 and TRBJ2-7): KAGVTQTPRYLIKTRGQQVTLSCSPISGHRSVSWYQQTPGQGLQFLFEYFSETQRNKGNFPGRFSGRQFSNSRSEMNVSTLELGDSALYLCASSLAAAGGESYEQYFGPGTRLTVT.

The genes are TRBV6-5 and TRBJ1-1; no clear D gene. Trimming cost V 7 bases and J 11 bases, with 20 bases left between them. The CDR3 runs to 13 residues. Germline V gene lookup returns CDR1 MNHEY and CDR2 SVGAGI. The CDR3 region has the DNA TGTGCCAGCAACAGTGGGCCACAGCGGAGGGCTTTCTTT. Amino acids: CASNSGPQRRAFF.

The rearrangement joins TRBV5-1 to TRBJ1-6; maybe TRBD1 (6 bases). CDR3 length equals 16 residues. V lost 4 bases and J lost 9, with 20 bases in between. The germline CDR1 and CDR2 sequences are SGHRS and YFSETQ. The CDR3 nucleotides read TGCGCCAGCAGCCCGCGACTCGGGTCAGGGGTTTCACCCCTCCACTTT. Encoded protein: CASSPRLGSGVSPLHF.

The rearrangement links TRBV9 to TRBJ2-2, with D possibly matching TRBD1 (5 bases). Germline-derived CDR1 and CDR2 are SGDLS and YYNGEE. This CDR3 has 15 residues. The ends were cut back, 0 bases at V and 2 bases at J, with 8 bases in the middle. CDR3 amino acids: CASSVGQGNTGELFF. CDR3 bases: TGTGCCAGCAGCGTAGGGCAGGGAAACACCGGGGAGCTGTTTTTT.

The chain employs TRBV27 and TRBJ2-1, with a tentative D call TRBD2 (7 bases). Between the trimmed V and J ends, which lost 8 bases and 5 bases, there was a span of 13 bases. The CDR3 is 13 residues long. Germline CDR1 and CDR2: MNHEY and SMNVEV (reference sequence). Here the CDR3 DNA reads TGTGCCAGCCGGGGGGCTGTCAACAATGAGCAGTTCTTC. Amino acids: CASRGAVNNEQFF.

V usage is TRBV19 and J usage is TRBJ2-1; weak D call: TRBD2 (6 bases). CDR3 length: 16 amino acids. V lost 2 bases and J 6 bases, leaving 17 bases between the germline ends. The V gene's germline CDR1 is LNHDA and CDR2 SQIVND (reference sequence). CDR3 sequence (DNA): TGTGCCAGTAGTATATCTGCGGGATTAGACCTCAATGAGCAGTTCTTC. It codes for CASSISAGLDLNEQFF.

The chain links TRBV27 to TRBJ2-1; the match to TRBD1 covers 11 bases. V dropped 4 bases and J dropped 8; count of bases not matched to a gene: 7. This CDR3 is built from 15 residues. The V gene's germline CDR1 is MNHEY and CDR2 SMNVEV (reference sequence). The CDR3 region has the DNA TGTGCCAGCAGTTCGCCGGACAGGGGGCTTGATGAGCAGTTCTTC. Translated, it gives CASSSPDRGLDEQFF.